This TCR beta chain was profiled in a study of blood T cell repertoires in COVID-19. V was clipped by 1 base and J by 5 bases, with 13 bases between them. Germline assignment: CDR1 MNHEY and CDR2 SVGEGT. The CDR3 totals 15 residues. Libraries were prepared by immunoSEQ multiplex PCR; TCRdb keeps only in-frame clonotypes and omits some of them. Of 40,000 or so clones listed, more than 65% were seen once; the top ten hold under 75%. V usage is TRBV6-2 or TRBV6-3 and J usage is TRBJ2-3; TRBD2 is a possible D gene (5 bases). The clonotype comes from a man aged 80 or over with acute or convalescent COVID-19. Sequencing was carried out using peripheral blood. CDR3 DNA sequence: TGTGCCAGCAGTTACTTGATGGGAGCCCAAGATACGCAGTATTTT. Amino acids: CASSYLMGAQDTQYF.